The 32 T cell receptor gamma chains listed next were all sequenced from one sample in a study of γδ T cells in repeated Plasmodium falciparum infection. TCRdb re-called the multiplex PCR reads using CATT. The sample records tens of thousands of gamma-chain clones, less than 3.5% being singletons. Vgamma9/Vdelta2+ and Vdelta2-negative gammadelta T cells were flow-sorted from PBMC for bulk sequencing. The sample consisted of gamma-delta T cells from blood. The receptors were gathered from a pool of human donors (malaria-infected and uninfected, not separated).

This clone was seen a few times. This likely traces to a read error, being one base from a far larger clone. Other DNA sequences of this sample code for an identical CDR3. The CDR3 sequence: CATWDRPLKPWGIVRHKKLF. The CDR3 DNA sequence: TGTGCCACTTGGGACAGGCCATTAAAACCATGGGGGATAGTTCGCCATAAGAAACTCTTT. The chain couples TRGV3 to TRGJ1 or TRGJ2. TCRdb lists no J gene, so it was determined here by aligning the DNA to germline. The CDR3 has 20 amino acids. Germline CDR1 VTNTFY, CDR2 YDVSTARD (reference sequence).

Details on this clone: It is likely a read error: a sequence one base away is far more abundant. Other DNA sequences of this sample code for an identical CDR3. The chain has TRGV9 and TRGJP. The CDR3 runs 13 residues. Germline V CDR1 and CDR2: GITISATS, ISYDGTV (reference sequence). The CDR3 DNA is TGTGCCTCAGGGGAGTTGGGCAAGAAAATCAAGGTATTT. This gives the protein CASGELGKKIKVF.

Note on this clone: This likely reflects a read error, since a far larger clone is one base away. This sample also contains other DNA sequences that code for the same CDR3. The J gene is TRGJP, the V gene TRGV9. TCRdb gives no J gene; it was assigned here by matching the DNA to germline. CDR1 GITISATS and CDR2 ISYDGTV come from the germline V gene (reference sequence). CDR3 length: 19 residues. CDR3 sequence reads: CALWEVRVGQELGKKIKVF. The CDR3 bases are TGTGCCTTGTGGGAGGTGCGCGTGGGCCAAGAGCTGGGCAAAAAAATCAAGGTATTT.

Many counts were recorded for this clone. Translating the DNA gives a protein that differs from the TCRdb entry at residue 4; the protein shown here is that DNA translation. The CDR3 region has the DNA TGTGCCTTGCGGGAGGAATGCTCCTATTATAAGAAACTCTTT. Residues: CALREECSYYKKLF. The V call is TRGV9, the J call TRGJ1 or TRGJ2. Germline-derived CDR1 and CDR2 are GITISATS and ISYDGTV (reference sequence). The CDR3 loop spans 14 amino acids.

This clone was detected ten times or more. Translating this DNA gives a protein that differs at residue 7 from the TCRdb one, which belongs to a much larger clone; a read error is likely, and the protein shown is this translation. The J gene is TRGJP2, the V gene TRGV3. The J gene, missing from TCRdb, was assigned here through DNA to germline matching. CDR1 and CDR2 (germline): VTNTFY, YDVSTARD (reference sequence). V lost 3 bases and J lost 7; bases outside the gene matches: 5. CDR3 length: 13 residues. The chain's CDR3 is CATWDLVDWIKTF. CDR3 sequence (DNA): TGTGCCACCTGGGACCTGGTTGATTGGATCAAGACGTTT.

This clone has just a few counts. It differs at one base from a far larger clone, so likely a read error. At the DNA level, this CDR3 is encoded by other sequences in the same sample as well. The V gene is TRGV4, the J gene TRGJ1 or TRGJ2. TCRdb carries no J gene annotation; the J gene was assigned here by matching the DNA with germline. Germline V gene sequence: CDR1 EGSTGY, CDR2 YDSYTSSV. The CDR3 consists of 14 residues. The CDR3 sequence is CATWDGLNYYKKLF. The DNA for the CDR3 is TGTGCCACCTGGGATGGTTTGAATTACTATAAGAAACTCTTT.

This clone was observed at least ten times. The V call is TRGV5, the J call TRGJ1 or TRGJ2. The CDR3 length is 13 residues. Trimming took 5 bases from V and 0 from J; bases not matched to a gene: 4. The germline V gene encodes CDR1 VINAFY and CDR2 YDVSNSKD. The CDR3 DNA reads as TGTGCCACCTGGGCCCAGAATTATTATAAGAAACTCTTT. Its protein product is CATWAQNYYKKLF.

This clone was counted at least ten times. The protein in TCRdb stems from a much larger clone and differs at residue 6 from this DNA's translation, likely a read error; here the protein is translated from the DNA. This sequence joins TRGV4 and TRGJP2. The J gene comes from matching the DNA to germline here; TCRdb lacks it. The CDR3 runs 14 residues. Germline values: CDR1 EGSTGY, CDR2 YDSYTSSV. V shed 5 bases, J shed 8 bases, and the junction held 11 bases outside the gene matches. The CDR3 DNA is TGTGCCACCTGGGCCTCAGCTAAAGATTGGATCAAGACGTTT. This codes for CATWASAKDWIKTF.

This clone was seen a handful of times. This chain links TRGV9 with TRGJP. Because TCRdb records no J gene, it was assigned here through a match of the DNA to germline. V gave up 2 bases and J gave up 9 bases; unmatched junction bases: 4. The CDR3 has 15 amino acids. CDR1 is GITISATS and CDR2 is ISYDGTV in the germline V gene (reference sequence). The CDR3 nucleotides are TGTGCCTTGTGGGAGGACCCGTTGGGCAAAAAAATCAAGGTATTT. This sequence encodes CALWEDPLGKKIKVF.

This clone was picked up many times. The chain couples TRGV9 to TRGJP2. V was pared by 0 bases and J by 3 bases, with 7 bases of the junction left unmatched. This CDR3 is built from 16 residues. Germline CDR1 is GITISATS and CDR2 is ISYDGTV (reference sequence). CDR3 coding DNA: TGTGCCTTGTGGGAGGTGAAAATGGGTAGTGATTGGATCAAGACGTTT. It translates to CALWEVKMGSDWIKTF.

Comments on this clone: A far larger clone is one base from this, pointing to a likely read error. Other DNA sequences within the sample encode an identical CDR3. This chain uses TRGV4 with TRGJ1 or TRGJ2. TCRdb carries no J gene annotation; the J gene was assigned here by matching the DNA with germline. Per germline, CDR1 EGSTGY and CDR2 YDSYTSSV. CDR3 size: 18 residues. The CDR3 reads CATWGVGVDGVNYYKKLF. CDR3 nucleotide sequence: TGCGCCACCTGGGGAGTGGGGGTTGATGGAGTGAATTATTATAAGAAACTCTTT.

This chain uses TRGV3 with TRGJP2. Germline matching of the DNA provided the J gene here, since TCRdb leaves it blank. CDR3 length equals 16 residues. The trim removed 0 bases at V and 8 bases at J, leaving 12 bases unmatched. From germline, CDR1 is VTNTFY and CDR2 YDVSTARD (reference sequence). For the CDR3, the DNA is TGTGCCACCTGGGACAGGGGGTATAATAGAGATTGGATCAAGACGTTT. Translated, it gives CATWDRGYNRDWIKTF.

This clone was counted many times. A far bigger clonotype differs at one base, so this is likely a read error. Within the sample, other DNA sequences also encode this same CDR3. The J gene is TRGJP, the V gene TRGV9. CDR3 length: 19 residues. The V gene's germline CDR1 is GITISATS and CDR2 ISYDGTV (reference sequence). Losses at the gene ends were 0 bases for V and 6 bases for J; bases not matched to a gene: 11. This CDR3 is CALWEVHLVRELGKKIKVF. The CDR3 bases are TGTGCCTTGTGGGAGGTGCATTTGGTGAGAGAGTTGGGCAAAAAAATCAAGGTATTT.

There are many counts of this clone. This DNA's translation differs at residue 5 from TCRdb's protein, which comes from a much larger clone; a read error is likely, and the protein shown is translated from the DNA. The chain carries TRGV3 and TRGJ1 or TRGJ2. CDR3 length: 11 residues. Per the germline V gene, CDR1 is VTNTFY and CDR2 is YDVSTARD (reference sequence). The V gene end was trimmed by 5 bases and the J gene end by 7 bases; junction bases not matched to a gene: 5. DNA for the CDR3: TGTGCCACCTGGGCCGGGTATAAGAAACTCTTT. Its translation: CATWAGYKKLF.

This clone was recorded at least ten times. Since a much larger clone is just one base distant, this may be a read error. Within the sample, other DNA sequences also encode this same CDR3. The chain links TRGV9 to TRGJP1. CDR1 and CDR2 (germline): GITISATS, ISYDGTV (reference sequence). The CDR3 loop spans 15 amino acids. This CDR3 is CALWESDTTGWFKIF. Written as DNA, the CDR3 is TGTGCCCTGTGGGAGTCTGATACCACTGGTTGGTTCAAGATATTT.

This clone was counted only a few times. The protein in TCRdb stems from a much larger clone and differs at residue 6 from this DNA's translation, likely a read error; here the protein is translated from the DNA. The chain carries TRGV9 and TRGJP2. Germline CDR1 reads GITISATS; CDR2 reads ISYDGTV (reference sequence). The CDR3 is 15 amino acids. Trimming at V came to 3 bases and at J to 3 bases, leaving 7 bases not matched to a gene. The CDR3 bases are TGTGCCTTGTGGGAGACCAAGGGTAGTGATTGGATCAAGACGTTT. As protein: CALWETKGSDWIKTF.

This clone was recorded a few times. TCRdb attributes to this sequence the protein of a much larger clone, which differs from the DNA translation at residue 11; a read error is likely, and the protein displayed is translated from the DNA. The chain uses TRGV9 and TRGJ1 or TRGJ2. Here the J gene was assigned by germline matching of the DNA, as TCRdb has none. This CDR3 is 14 amino acids long. Germline lookup yields CDR1 GITISATS and CDR2 ISYDGTV (reference sequence). The CDR3 sequence: CALWEAGTYYRKLF. The CDR3 DNA sequence: TGTGCCTTGTGGGAGGCCGGCACCTATTATAGGAAACTCTTT.

This clone has at least ten counts. The mismatch at residue 5 between this DNA's translation and the TCRdb protein of a much larger clone likely reflects a read error; the protein shown is translated from the DNA. The V gene is TRGV9, the J gene TRGJ1 or TRGJ2. CDR1 is GITISATS and CDR2 is ISYDGTV in the germline V gene (reference sequence). The CDR3 length is 14 residues. The CDR3 reads CALWVVQDYYKKLF. The CDR3 coding sequence is TGTGCCTTGTGGGTGGTGCAGGATTATTATAAGAAACTCTTT.

A few counts support this clone. TCRdb has a much larger clone's protein, which differs at residue 10 from the translation of this DNA, likely because of a read error; what is shown is the protein translated from the DNA. The V call is TRGV9, the J call TRGJP1. The CDR3 extends over 15 amino acids. Germline V gives CDR1 GITISATS, CDR2 ISYDGTV (reference sequence). This chain's CDR3 is CALWEGKTTDWFKIF. The CDR3 bases are TGTGCCTTGTGGGAGGGAAAAACCACTGATTGGTTCAAGATATTT.

This clone was seen at least ten times. A far larger clone is off by one base, so a read error is likely. In the same sample, other DNA sequences code for this CDR3. The gene calls are TRGV4 and TRGJ1 or TRGJ2. The J gene, left out of TCRdb, was set here by checking the DNA against germline. From germline, CDR1 is EGSTGY and CDR2 YDSYTSSV. This CDR3 comprises 15 residues. The chain's CDR3 is CATWDGPLNYYKKLF. CDR3 coding DNA: TGCGCCACCTGGGATGGGCCTTTGAATTATTATAAGAAACTCTTT.

This chain links TRGV4 with TRGJ1 or TRGJ2. Here the J gene came from matching the DNA to germline, since TCRdb omits it. Germline CDR1 and CDR2: EGSTGY and YDSYTSSV. CDR3 length: 14 residues. V was clipped by 0 bases and J by 8 bases; unmatched bases: 10. The DNA of the CDR3 is TGTGCCACCTGGGATGGGACCGGAACCCATAAGAAACTCTTT. It translates to CATWDGTGTHKKLF.

This clone was observed many times. The TCRdb record carries a much larger clone's protein, which differs from this DNA's translation at residue 11; a read error is the likely cause, and the protein listed here is the DNA translation. J is TRGJP and V is TRGV9. The germline V gene encodes CDR1 GITISATS and CDR2 ISYDGTV (reference sequence). CDR3 length: 13 residues. Here the CDR3 reads CALWELGKKIRVF. CDR3 sequence (DNA): TGTGCCTTGTGGGAGCTGGGCAAAAAAATCAGGGTATTT.

Notes on this clone: TCRdb assigns this DNA the protein of a much larger clone, which departs from its translation at residue 9; this likely reflects a read error, and the protein shown comes from translating the DNA. This rearrangement joins TRGV9 to TRGJ1 or TRGJ2. Assignment of the J gene here rests on matching the DNA to germline, because TCRdb gives none. Looked up from germline, CDR1 is GITISATS and CDR2 is ISYDGTV (reference sequence). The CDR3 is made up of 18 amino acids. V lost 0 bases to trimming and J lost 3 bases; unmatched junction nucleotides: 17. The CDR3 reads CALWEVLQGIGIYYKKLF. The CDR3 bases are TGTGCCTTGTGGGAGGTGCTCCAAGGTATTGGGATTTATTATAAGAAACTCTTT.

This clone was seen repeatedly, ten times or more. CDR3 in DNA: TGTGCCTTGTGGGAGGTGTTGGAACTCTTT. Encoded protein: CALWEVLELF. The J gene is TRGJ1 or TRGJ2, the V gene TRGV9. Germline V gives CDR1 GITISATS, CDR2 ISYDGTV (reference sequence). V was clipped by 0 bases and J by 14 bases; unmatched bases: 4. This CDR3 is built from 10 residues.

This clone was seen ten or more times. TCRdb pairs this DNA with a much larger clone's protein that differs at residue 3, likely a read error; the protein shown was translated from the DNA. The rearrangement joins TRGV4 to TRGJ1 or TRGJ2. CDR1 and CDR2 from the germline V gene are EGSTGY and YDSYTSSV. The CDR3 is 13 residues long. The CDR3 DNA follows: TGTGCCCCCTGGGATGGGCGGCTTTATAAGAAACTCTTT. This sequence encodes CAPWDGRLYKKLF.

This clone came up a few times. J is TRGJ1 or TRGJ2 and V is TRGV9. As TCRdb names no J gene, one was assigned here on the basis of a DNA match to germline. The CDR3 contains 12 residues. Looked up from germline, CDR1 is GITISATS and CDR2 is ISYDGTV (reference sequence). V shed 8 bases and J 3 bases; nucleotides not matched to a gene: 7. The CDR3 here is CALYFSYYKKLF. The CDR3, as DNA: TGTGCCTTGTACTTTTCTTATTATAAGAAACTCTTT.

The table lists this clone with many counts. TCRdb's protein, taken from a much larger clone, differs from this DNA's translation at residue 4, likely owing to a read error; the protein displayed comes from the DNA. This rearrangement joins TRGV2 to TRGJ1 or TRGJ2. The J gene, absent from TCRdb, was called here by matching the DNA to germline. Trimming at V came to 9 bases and at J to 6 bases, leaving 11 bases not matched to a gene. Germline V gene data show CDR1 as EGSNGY and CDR2 as YDSYNSKV. The CDR3 consists of 12 residues. The CDR3 loop is CATRARGYKKLF. The CDR3 region has the DNA TGTGCCACCCGGGCCCGGGGTTATAAGAAACTCTTT.

In this sample, this clone turned up many times. This may stem from a read error, because a much larger clone lies one nucleotide away. The same CDR3 also results from other DNA sequences found in this sample. The chain couples TRGV4 to TRGJ1 or TRGJ2. J lost 11 bases, V lost 4 bases, and 5 bases had no gene match. The CDR3 has 10 residues. Germline CDR1 reads EGSTGY; CDR2 reads YDSYTSSV. The CDR3 loop reads CATWDSQKLF. The DNA of the CDR3 is TGTGCCACCTGGGACTCGCAGAAACTCTTT.

At least ten counts were recorded for this clone. This likely traces to a read error, being one base from a far larger clone. Other DNA sequences of this sample code for an identical CDR3. The V call is TRGV4, the J call TRGJ1 or TRGJ2. The J gene comes from matching the DNA to germline here; TCRdb lacks it. Germline CDR1 is EGSTGY and CDR2 is YDSYTSSV. The CDR3 extends over 12 amino acids. For the CDR3, the DNA is TGCGCCACCTGGGATGTAGGTTATAAGAAACTCTTT. Translating gives CATWDVGYKKLF.

This clone was detected many times. This chain joins TRGV9 and TRGJP1. CDR3 length equals 14 residues. V shed 0 bases and J 10 bases; nucleotides not matched to a gene: 8. Germline V gene data show CDR1 as GITISATS and CDR2 as ISYDGTV (reference sequence). This CDR3 is CALWEVQSLWFKIF. The CDR3 nucleotides are TGTGCCTTGTGGGAGGTGCAGAGTCTTTGGTTCAAGATATTT.

The V gene is TRGV9, the J gene TRGJP. No J segment appears in TCRdb, so it was assigned here by matching the sequence to germline. Germline-derived CDR1 and CDR2 are GITISATS and ISYDGTV (reference sequence). V dropped 11 bases and J dropped 5; count of bases not matched to a gene: 9. CDR3 length: 15 amino acids. CDR3 in DNA: TGTGCCTGGGAGGTGAAAGAGTTGGGCAAAAAAATCAAGGTATTT. Its protein is CAWEVKELGKKIKVF.

As regards this clone: TCRdb pairs this DNA with a much larger clone's protein that differs at residue 6, likely a read error; the protein shown was translated from the DNA. The V gene is TRGV9, the J gene TRGJ1 or TRGJ2. The J gene, left out of TCRdb, was set here by checking the DNA against germline. Germline CDR1 reads GITISATS; CDR2 reads ISYDGTV (reference sequence). Trimming cost V 3 bases and J 4 bases; bases outside gene matches: 9. This CDR3 region has 14 residues. CDR3 sequence reads: CALWETGTYYKKLF. CDR3 DNA sequence: TGTGCCTTGTGGGAGACCGGCACCTATTATAAGAAACTCTTT.